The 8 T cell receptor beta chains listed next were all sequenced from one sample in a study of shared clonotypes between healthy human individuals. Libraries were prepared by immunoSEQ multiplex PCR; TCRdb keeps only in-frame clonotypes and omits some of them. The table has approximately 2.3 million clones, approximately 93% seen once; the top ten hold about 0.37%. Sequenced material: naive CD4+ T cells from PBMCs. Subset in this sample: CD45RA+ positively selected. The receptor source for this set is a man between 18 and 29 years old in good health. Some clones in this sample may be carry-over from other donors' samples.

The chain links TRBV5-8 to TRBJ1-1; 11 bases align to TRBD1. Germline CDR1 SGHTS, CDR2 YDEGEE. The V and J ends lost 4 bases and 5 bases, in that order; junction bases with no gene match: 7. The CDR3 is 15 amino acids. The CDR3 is CASSVWTGGRTEAFF. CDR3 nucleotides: TGTGCCAGCAGCGTGTGGACAGGGGGCAGGACTGAAGCTTTCTTT.

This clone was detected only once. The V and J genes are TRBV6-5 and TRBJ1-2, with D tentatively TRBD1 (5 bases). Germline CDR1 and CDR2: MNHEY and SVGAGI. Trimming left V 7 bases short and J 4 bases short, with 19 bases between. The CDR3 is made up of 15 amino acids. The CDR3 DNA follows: TGTGCCAGCACCTACCGGGGGGATAGGAGCTATGGCTACACCTTC. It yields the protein CASTYRGDRSYGYTF.

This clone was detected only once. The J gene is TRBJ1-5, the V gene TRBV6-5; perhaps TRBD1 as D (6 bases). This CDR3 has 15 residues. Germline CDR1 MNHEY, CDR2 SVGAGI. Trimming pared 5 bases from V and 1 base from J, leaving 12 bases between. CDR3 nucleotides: TGTGCCAGCAGTACCCGGGGGGCAAGCAATCAGCCCCAGCATTTT. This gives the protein CASSTRGASNQPQHF.

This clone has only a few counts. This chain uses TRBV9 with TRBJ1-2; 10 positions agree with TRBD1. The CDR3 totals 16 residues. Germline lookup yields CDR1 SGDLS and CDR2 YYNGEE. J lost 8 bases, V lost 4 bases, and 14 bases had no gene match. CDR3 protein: CASSYTTTGGAEGYTF. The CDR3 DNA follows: TGTGCCAGCAGCTACACTACGACAGGGGGCGCGGAGGGCTACACCTTC.

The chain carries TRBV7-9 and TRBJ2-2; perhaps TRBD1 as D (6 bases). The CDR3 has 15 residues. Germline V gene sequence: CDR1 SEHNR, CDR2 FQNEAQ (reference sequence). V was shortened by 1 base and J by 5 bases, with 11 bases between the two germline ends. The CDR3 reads CASSLGTAPTGELFF. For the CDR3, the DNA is TGTGCCAGCAGCTTAGGGACAGCCCCGACCGGGGAGCTGTTTTTT.

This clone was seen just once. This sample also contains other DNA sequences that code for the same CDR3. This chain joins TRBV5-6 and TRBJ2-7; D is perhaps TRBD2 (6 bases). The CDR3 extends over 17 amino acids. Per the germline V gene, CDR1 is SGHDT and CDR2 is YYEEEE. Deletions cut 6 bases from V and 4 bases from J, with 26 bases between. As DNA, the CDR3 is TGTGCCAGCACCCCTTTTGAGGAGCAGGGACTGGGTTACGAGCAGTACTTC. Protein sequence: CASTPFEEQGLGYEQYF.

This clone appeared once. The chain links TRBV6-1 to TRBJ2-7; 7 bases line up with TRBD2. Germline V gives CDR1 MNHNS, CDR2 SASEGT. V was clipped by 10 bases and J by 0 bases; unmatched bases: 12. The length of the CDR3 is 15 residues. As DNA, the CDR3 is TGTGCCACCGAGCTAGCGGTCCTTAGCTCCTACGAGCAGTACTTC. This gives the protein CATELAVLSSYEQYF.

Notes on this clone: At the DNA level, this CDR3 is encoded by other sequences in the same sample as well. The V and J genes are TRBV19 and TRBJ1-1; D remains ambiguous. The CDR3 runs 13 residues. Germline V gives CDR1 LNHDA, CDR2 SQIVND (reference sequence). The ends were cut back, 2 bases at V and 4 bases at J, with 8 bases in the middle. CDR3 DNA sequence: TGTGCCAGTAGTATAAGGGCGGGCACTGAAGCTTTCTTT. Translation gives CASSIRAGTEAFF.